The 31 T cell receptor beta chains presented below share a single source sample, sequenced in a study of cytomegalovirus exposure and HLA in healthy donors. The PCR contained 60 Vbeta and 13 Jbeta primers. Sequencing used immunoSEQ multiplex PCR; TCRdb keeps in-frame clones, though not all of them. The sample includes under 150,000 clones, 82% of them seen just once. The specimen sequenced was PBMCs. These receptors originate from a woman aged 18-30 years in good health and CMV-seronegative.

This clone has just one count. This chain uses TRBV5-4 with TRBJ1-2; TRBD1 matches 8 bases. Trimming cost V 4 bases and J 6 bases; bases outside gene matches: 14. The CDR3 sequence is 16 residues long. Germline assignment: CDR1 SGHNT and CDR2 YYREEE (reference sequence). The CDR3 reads CASSPPEGRGRDGYTF. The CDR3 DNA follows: TGTGCCAGCAGCCCCCCGGAGGGCAGGGGGCGAGATGGCTACACCTTC.

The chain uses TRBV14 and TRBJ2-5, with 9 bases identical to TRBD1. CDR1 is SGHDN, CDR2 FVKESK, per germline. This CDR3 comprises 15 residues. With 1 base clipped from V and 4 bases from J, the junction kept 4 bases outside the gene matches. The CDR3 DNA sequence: TGTGCCAGCAGCCAAGTTAGGACAGGGGTAGAGACCCAGTACTTC. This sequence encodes CASSQVRTGVETQYF. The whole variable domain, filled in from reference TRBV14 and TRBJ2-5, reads EAGVTQFPSHSVIEKGQTVTLRCDPISGHDNLYWYRRVMGKEIKFLLHFVKESKQDESGMPNNRFLAERTGGTYSTLKVQPAELEDSGVYFCASSQVRTGVETQYFGPGTRLLVL.

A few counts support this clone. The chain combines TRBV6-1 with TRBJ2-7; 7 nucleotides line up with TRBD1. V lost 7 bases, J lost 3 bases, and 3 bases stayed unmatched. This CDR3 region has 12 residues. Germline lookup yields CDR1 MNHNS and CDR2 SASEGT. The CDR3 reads CASTQGVYEQYF. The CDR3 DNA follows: TGTGCCAGCACCCAGGGGGTCTACGAGCAGTACTTC.

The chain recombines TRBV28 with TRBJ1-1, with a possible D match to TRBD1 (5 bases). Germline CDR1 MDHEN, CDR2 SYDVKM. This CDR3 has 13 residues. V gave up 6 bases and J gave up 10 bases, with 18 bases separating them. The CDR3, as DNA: TGTGCCAGCAGCCGGGGGGGGAGCGAGGTAGCTTTCTTT. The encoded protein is CASSRGGSEVAFF. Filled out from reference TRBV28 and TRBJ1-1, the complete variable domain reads DVKVTQSSRYLVKRTGEKVFLECVQDMDHENMFWYRQDPGLGLRLIYFSYDVKMKEKGDIPEGYSVSREKKERFSLILESASTNQTSMYLCASSRGGSEVAFFGQGTRLTVV.

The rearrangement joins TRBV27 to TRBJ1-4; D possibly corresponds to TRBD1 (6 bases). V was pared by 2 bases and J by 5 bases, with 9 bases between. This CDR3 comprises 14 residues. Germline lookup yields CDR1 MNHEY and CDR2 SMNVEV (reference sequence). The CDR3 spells CASSLQGRNEKLFF. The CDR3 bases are TGTGCCAGCAGTTTACAGGGGAGAAATGAAAAACTGTTTTTT. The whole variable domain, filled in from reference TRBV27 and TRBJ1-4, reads EAQVTQNPRYLITVTGKKLTVTCSQNMNHEYMSWYRQDPGLGLRQIYYSMNVEVTDKGDVPEGYKVSRKEKRNFPLILESPSPNQTSLYFCASSLQGRNEKLFFGSGTQLSVL.

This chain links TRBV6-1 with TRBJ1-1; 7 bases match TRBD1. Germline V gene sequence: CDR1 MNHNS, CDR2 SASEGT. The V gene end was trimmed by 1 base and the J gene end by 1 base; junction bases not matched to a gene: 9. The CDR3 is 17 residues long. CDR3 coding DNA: TGTGCCAGCAGTGAAGGACGGAGAGGGGGCGCGAACACTGAAGCTTTCTTT. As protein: CASSEGRRGGANTEAFF.

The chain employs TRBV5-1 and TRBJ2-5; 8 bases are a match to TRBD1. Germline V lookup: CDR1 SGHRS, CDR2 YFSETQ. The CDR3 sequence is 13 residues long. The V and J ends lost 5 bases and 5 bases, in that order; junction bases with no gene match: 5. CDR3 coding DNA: TGCGCCAGCAGACGGACAGGGTCCGAGACCCAGTACTTC. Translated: CASRRTGSETQYF.

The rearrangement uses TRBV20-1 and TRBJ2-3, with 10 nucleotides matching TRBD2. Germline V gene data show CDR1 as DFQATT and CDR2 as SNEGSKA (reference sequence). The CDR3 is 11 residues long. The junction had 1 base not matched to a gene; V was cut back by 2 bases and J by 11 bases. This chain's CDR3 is CSARPSGGQYF. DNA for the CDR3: TGCAGTGCTAGACCTAGCGGGGGGCAGTATTTT.

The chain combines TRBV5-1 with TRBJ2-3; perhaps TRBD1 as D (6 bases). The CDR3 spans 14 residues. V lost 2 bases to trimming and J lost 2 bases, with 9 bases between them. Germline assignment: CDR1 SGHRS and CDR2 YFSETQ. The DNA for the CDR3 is TGCGCCAGCAGCTTACAGGGACCCACAGATACGCAGTATTTT. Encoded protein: CASSLQGPTDTQYF. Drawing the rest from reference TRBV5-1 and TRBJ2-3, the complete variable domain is KAGVTQTPRYLIKTRGQQVTLSCSPISGHRSVSWYQQTPGQGLQFLFEYFSETQRNKGNFPGRFSGRQFSNSRSEMNVSTLELGDSALYLCASSLQGPTDTQYFGPGTRLTVL.

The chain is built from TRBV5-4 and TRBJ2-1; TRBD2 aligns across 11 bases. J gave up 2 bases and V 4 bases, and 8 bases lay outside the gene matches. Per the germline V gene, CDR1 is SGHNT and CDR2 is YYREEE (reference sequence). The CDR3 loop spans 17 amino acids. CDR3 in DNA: TGTGCCAGCAGCAAACTAGCGGGAGAAAAGCCCTACAATGAGCAGTTCTTC. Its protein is CASSKLAGEKPYNEQFF.

The DNA of the CDR3 is TGTGCCAGCGGATCCGGGGGGGGCCATCGGCAGCCCCAGCATTTT. It encodes CASGSGGGHRQPQHF. The gene calls are TRBV2 and TRBJ1-5; D perhaps matches TRBD1 (6 bases). Between the trimmed V and J ends, which lost 8 bases and 7 bases, there was a span of 21 bases. This CDR3 has 15 residues. The germline CDR1 and CDR2 sequences are SNHLY and FYNNEI.

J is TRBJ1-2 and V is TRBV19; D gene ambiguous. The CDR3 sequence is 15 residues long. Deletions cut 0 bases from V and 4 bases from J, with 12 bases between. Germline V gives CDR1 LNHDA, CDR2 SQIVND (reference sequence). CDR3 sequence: CASSIDLDSSYGYTF. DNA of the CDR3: TGTGCCAGTAGTATAGATTTAGACTCCTCCTATGGCTACACCTTC.

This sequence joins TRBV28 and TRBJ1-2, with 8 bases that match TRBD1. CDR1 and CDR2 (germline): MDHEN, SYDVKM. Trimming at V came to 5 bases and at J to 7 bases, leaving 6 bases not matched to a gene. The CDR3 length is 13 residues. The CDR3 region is CASSLGQGGGYTF. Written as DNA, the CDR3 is TGTGCCAGCAGTCTAGGACAGGGCGGTGGCTACACCTTC.

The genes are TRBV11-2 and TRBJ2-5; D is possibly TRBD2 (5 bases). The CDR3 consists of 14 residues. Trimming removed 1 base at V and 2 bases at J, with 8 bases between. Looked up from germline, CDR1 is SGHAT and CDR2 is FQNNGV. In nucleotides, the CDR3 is TGTGCCAGCAGCTTAGGAGGGCGGCAAGAGACCCAGTACTTC. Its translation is CASSLGGRQETQYF.

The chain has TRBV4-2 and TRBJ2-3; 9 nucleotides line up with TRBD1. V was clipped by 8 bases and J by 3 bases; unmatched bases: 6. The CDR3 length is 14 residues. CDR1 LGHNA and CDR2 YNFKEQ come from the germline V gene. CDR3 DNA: TGTGCCAGCCGCACAGGGGGCCGAACAGATACGCAGTATTTT. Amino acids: CASRTGGRTDTQYF.

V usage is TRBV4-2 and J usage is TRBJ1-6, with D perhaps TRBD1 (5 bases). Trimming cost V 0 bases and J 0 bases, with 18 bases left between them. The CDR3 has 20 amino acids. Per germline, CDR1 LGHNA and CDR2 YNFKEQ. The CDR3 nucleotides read TGTGCCAGCAGCCAAGACCTGGGACTTGGGGAGGGCTCCTATAATTCACCCCTCCACTTT. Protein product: CASSQDLGLGEGSYNSPLHF.

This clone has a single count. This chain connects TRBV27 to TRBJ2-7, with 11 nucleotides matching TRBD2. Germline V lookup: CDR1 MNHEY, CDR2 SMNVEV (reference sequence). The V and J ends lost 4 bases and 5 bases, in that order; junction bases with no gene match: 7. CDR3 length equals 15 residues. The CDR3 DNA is TGTGCCAGCAGTTCATTAACTAGCGGGAGAAACGAGCAGTACTTC. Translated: CASSSLTSGRNEQYF.

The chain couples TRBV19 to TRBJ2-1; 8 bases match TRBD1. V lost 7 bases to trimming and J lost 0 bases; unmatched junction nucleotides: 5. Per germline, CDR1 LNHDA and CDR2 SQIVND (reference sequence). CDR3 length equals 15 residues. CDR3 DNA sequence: TGTGCCAGTATCAAAACAGGGGGCTCCTACAATGAGCAGTTCTTC. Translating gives CASIKTGGSYNEQFF.

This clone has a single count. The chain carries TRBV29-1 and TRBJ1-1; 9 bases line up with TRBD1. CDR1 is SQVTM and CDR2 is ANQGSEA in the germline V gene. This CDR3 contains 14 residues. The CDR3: CIPGIWDRATEAFF. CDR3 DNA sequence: TGCATCCCTGGGATCTGGGACAGGGCGACTGAAGCTTTCTTT.

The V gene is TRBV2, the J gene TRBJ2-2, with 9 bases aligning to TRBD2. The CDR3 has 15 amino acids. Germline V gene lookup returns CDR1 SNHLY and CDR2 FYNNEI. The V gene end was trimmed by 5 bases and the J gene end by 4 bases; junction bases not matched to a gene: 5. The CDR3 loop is CASSYLAGSTGELFF. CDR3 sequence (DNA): TGTGCCAGCAGTTATCTAGCGGGATCCACCGGGGAGCTGTTTTTT.

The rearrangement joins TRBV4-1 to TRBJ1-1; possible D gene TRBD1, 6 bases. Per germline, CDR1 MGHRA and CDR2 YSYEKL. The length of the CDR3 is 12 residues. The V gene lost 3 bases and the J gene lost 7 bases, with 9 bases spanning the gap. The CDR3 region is CASSHTGYEAFF. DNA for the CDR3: TGCGCCAGCAGCCACACAGGGTATGAAGCTTTCTTT.

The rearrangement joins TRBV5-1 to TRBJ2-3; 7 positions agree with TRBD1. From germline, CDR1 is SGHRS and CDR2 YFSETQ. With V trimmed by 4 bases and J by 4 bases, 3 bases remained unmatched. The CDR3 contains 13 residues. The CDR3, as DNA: TGCGCCAGCAGCCCCGACAGGGCAGATACGCAGTATTTT. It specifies CASSPDRADTQYF. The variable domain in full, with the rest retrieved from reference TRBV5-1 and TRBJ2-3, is KAGVTQTPRYLIKTRGQQVTLSCSPISGHRSVSWYQQTPGQGLQFLFEYFSETQRNKGNFPGRFSGRQFSNSRSEMNVSTLELGDSALYLCASSPDRADTQYFGPGTRLTVL.

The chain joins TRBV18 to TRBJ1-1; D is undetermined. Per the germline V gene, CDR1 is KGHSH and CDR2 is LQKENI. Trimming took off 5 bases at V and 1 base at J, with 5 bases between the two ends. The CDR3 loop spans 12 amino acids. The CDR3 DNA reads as TGTGCCAGCTCAGTCTCGAACACTGAAGCTTTCTTT. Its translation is CASSVSNTEAFF.

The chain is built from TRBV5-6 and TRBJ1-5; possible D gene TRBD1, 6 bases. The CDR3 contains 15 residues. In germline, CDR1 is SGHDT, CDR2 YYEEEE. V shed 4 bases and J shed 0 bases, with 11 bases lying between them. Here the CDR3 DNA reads TGTGCCAGCAGCAAAGGACAGAATAGCAATCAGCCCCAGCATTTT. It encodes CASSKGQNSNQPQHF.

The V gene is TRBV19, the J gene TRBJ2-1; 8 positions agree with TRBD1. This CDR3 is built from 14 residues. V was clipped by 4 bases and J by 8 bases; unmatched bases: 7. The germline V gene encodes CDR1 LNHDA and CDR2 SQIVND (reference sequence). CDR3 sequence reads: CASSRDRISDEQFF. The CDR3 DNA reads TGTGCCAGTAGTAGGGACAGGATCAGCGATGAGCAGTTCTTC.

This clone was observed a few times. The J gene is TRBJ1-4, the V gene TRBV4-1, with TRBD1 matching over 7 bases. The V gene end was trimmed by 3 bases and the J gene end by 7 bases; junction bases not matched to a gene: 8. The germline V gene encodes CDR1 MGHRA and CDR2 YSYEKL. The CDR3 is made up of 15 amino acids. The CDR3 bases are TGCGCCAGCAGCCAGGGTCAGGGGGTACTTGAAAAACTGTTTTTT. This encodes CASSQGQGVLEKLFF.

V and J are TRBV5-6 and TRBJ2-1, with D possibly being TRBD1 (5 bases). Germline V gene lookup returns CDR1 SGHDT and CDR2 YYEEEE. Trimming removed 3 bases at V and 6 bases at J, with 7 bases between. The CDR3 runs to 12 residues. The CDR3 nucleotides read TGTGCCAGCAGCTCAGGGATCAATGAGCAGTTCTTC. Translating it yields CASSSGINEQFF.

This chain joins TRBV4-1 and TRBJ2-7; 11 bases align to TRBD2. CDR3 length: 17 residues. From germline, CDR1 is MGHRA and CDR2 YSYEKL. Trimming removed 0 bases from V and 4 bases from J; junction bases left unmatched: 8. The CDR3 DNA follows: TGCGCCAGCAGCCAAGATCCCAGGACTAGCGGGTCATACGAGCAGTACTTC. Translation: CASSQDPRTSGSYEQYF.

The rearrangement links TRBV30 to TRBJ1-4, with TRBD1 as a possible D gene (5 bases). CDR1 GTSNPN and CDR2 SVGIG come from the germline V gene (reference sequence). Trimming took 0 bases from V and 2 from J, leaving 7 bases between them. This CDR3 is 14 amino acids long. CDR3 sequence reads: CAWSVGGTNEKLFF. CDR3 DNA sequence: TGTGCCTGGAGTGTCGGGGGGACTAATGAAAAACTGTTTTTT.

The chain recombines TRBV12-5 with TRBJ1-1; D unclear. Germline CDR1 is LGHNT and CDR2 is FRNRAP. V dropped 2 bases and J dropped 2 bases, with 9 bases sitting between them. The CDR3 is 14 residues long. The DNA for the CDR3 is TGTGCTAGTGGTTTGCCCTACCAAAACACTGAAGCTTTCTTT. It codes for CASGLPYQNTEAFF.

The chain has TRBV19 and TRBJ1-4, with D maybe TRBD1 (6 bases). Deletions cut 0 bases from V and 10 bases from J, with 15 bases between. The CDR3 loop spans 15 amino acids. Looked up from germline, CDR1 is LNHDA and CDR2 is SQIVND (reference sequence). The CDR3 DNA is TGTGCCAGTAGTATAGAGGGGCAGGGGAGGGGAAAACTGTTTTTT. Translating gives CASSIEGQGRGKLFF.